This TCR beta chain comes out of a study of neurological immune-mediated disorders. Many counts were recorded for this clonotype. The CDR3 runs to 14 residues. Trimming took 10 bases from V and 2 from J, leaving 16 bases between them. Per the germline V gene, CDR1 is MDHEN and CDR2 is SYDVKM. Using its own MiXCR run on the 5' RACE reads, TCRdb lists one record per CDR3 protein. The sample lists more than 40,000 distinct CDR3 sequences, roughly 3% occurring once. The gene calls are TRBV28 and TRBJ2-3, with D possibly being TRBD1 or TRBD2 (5 bases each). The sample consisted of PBMCs. The clonotype comes from a woman aged 45-65 years with multiple sclerosis. CDR3 coding DNA: TGTGCCACCCGACGAGGGGCCTTCACAGATACGCAGTATTTT. It codes for CATRRGAFTDTQYF.